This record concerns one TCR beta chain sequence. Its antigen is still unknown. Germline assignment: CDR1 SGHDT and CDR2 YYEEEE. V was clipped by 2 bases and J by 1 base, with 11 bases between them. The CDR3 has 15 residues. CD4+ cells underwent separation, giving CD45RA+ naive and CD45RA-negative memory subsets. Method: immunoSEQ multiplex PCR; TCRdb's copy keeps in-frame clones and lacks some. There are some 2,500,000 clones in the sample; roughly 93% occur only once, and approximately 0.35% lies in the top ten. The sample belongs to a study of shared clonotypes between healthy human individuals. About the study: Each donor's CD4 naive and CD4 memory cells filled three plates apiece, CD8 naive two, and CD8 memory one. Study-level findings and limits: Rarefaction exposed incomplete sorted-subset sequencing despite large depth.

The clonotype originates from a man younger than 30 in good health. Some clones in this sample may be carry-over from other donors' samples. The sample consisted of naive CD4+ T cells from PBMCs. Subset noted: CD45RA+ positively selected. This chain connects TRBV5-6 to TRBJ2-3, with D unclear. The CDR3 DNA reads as TGTGCCAGCAGCTTTATCGGAACCCGCACAGATACGCAGTATTTT. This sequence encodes CASSFIGTRTDTQYF.